These T cell receptor beta chains were read from a single sample in a study of shared clonotypes between healthy human individuals. TCRdb's table, derived via immunoSEQ multiplex PCR, lists solely in-frame clones and lacks some. The table has about 2 million clones, about 95% seen once; the top ten hold roughly 1%. Sequences were obtained from naive CD8+ T cells sorted from blood. All receptors come from a young man in good health. The conserved cysteine and the conserved F or W are not part of the CDR3 here. Fields, in order: J gene, V gene, CDR3 protein.

TRBJ2-5 | TRBV4-1 | ASSDPTGGMETQY
TRBJ2-1 | TRBV28 | ASSRLDRGLVDEQF
TRBJ1-1 | TRBV27 | ASRPKGGGNTEAF
TRBJ2-7 | TRBV7-9 | ASSPLSTYEQY
TRBJ1-3 | TRBV9 | ASIGTGNTIY
TRBJ2-7 | TRBV2 | ASSSSELAAYEQY
TRBJ2-3 | TRBV7-8 | ASSLGVADTQY
TRBJ2-7 | TRBV6-6 | ASSPISGVQY
TRBJ2-1 | TRBV27 | ASSTNLVSATYNEQF
TRBJ2-7 | TRBV4-1 | ASSPQHGAGGPRNEQY
TRBJ1-5 | TRBV7-9 | ASSLYRGGMVQPQH
TRBJ1-2 | TRBV2 | ASIPPGAYGYT
TRBJ1-2 | TRBV10-3 | AISEGGYGYT
TRBJ2-1 | TRBV5-5 | ASSLLSGSYNEQF
TRBJ1-1 | TRBV19 | ASSPYPDRGNTEAF
TRBJ2-5 | TRBV4-3 | ASSRILGTSGNPGETQY
TRBJ2-1 | TRBV27 | ASSLGAGASYNEQF
TRBJ2-7 | TRBV5-6 | ASSSPGQGLWEQY
TRBJ2-7 | TRBV6-5 | AARPKDRPSYEQY
TRBJ1-4 | TRBV6-6 | ASTYGWEKLF
TRBJ2-1 | TRBV7-9 | ASSLPLTIGEQF
TRBJ1-2 | TRBV9 | ASSPYKDSYYGYT
TRBJ2-1 | TRBV2 | ASRAGTSGGSYNEQF
TRBJ2-2 | TRBV5-1 | ASSLVQLAGVWAGELF
TRBJ2-1 | TRBV2 | ASSEEWGPNEQF
TRBJ1-2 | TRBV9 | ASSAAQGANGYT
TRBJ2-2 | TRBV7-3 | ASSPVGTGELF
TRBJ2-4 | TRBV7-2 | ASSFASGGENIQY
TRBJ2-1 | TRBV27 | ASSFSRDNEQF
TRBJ2-1 | TRBV6-1 | ASSGQGGEFRDNEQF
TRBJ2-5 | TRBV5-5 | ASSLGRDQETQY
TRBJ1-1 | TRBV5-4 | ASSEGSPEAF
TRBJ1-5 | TRBV2 | ASSAESDNQPQH
TRBJ1-6 | TRBV5-1 | ASSQGTGLQSLH
TRBJ2-7 | TRBV19 | ASSINSYSYEQY
TRBJ2-5 | TRBV6-5 | ASSPSGGSETQY
TRBJ2-3 | TRBV30 | ACLSTSGIVTQY
TRBJ1-4 | TRBV7-9 | ASSLALGTPDLKLF
TRBJ2-1 | TRBV7-3 | ASSLTWGAYNEQF
TRBJ2-3 | TRBV4-2 | ASSQGLADFTDTQY
TRBJ1-6 | TRBV30 | AWSVQGSAPLH
TRBJ2-3 | TRBV5-8 | ASSFVWLAGDPDLTDTQY
TRBJ1-1 | TRBV10-3 | AIRSGNTEAF
TRBJ1-2 | TRBV9 | ASSSLPGDLLNGYT
TRBJ2-7 | TRBV13 | ASSLSPSYEQY
TRBJ1-1 | TRBV27 | ASSFATNTEAF
TRBJ2-5 | TRBV7-8 | ASSLGEGPNQETQY
TRBJ2-4 | TRBV7-9 | ASSPPSGNLERAKNIQY
TRBJ2-7 | TRBV4-3 | ASSQDMGISAEQY
TRBJ2-3 | TRBV5-6 | ASSSIYDTPGTDTQY
TRBJ2-7 | TRBV6-1 | ASRTGVFYEQY
TRBJ2-5 | TRBV7-9 | ASSLDWRGPQETQY
TRBJ2-5 | TRBV10-1 | ASSESTGGQETQY
TRBJ1-1 | TRBV27 | ASSLGSGGTEAF